These 7 T cell receptor beta chains were all obtained from the same sample, sequenced in a study of CD8 T cells in ankylosing spondylitis. TCRdb fed the 5' RACE reads into MiXCR, producing one record per CDR3 protein. The sample includes tens of thousands of distinct CDR3 sequences, 25% to 35% seen only once; the top ten take roughly three fifths. Material: blood, either unsorted or a sorted T cell fraction (not recorded which). Source of these receptors: a male donor with ankylosing spondylitis or in good health (not recorded which).

The chain recombines TRBV12-3 or TRBV12-4 with TRBJ2-7; 9 bases line up with TRBD1. Trimming removed 4 bases from V and 8 bases from J; junction bases left unmatched: 6. This CDR3 is built from 13 residues. The CDR3 spells CASSSTGGWKQYV. CDR3 nucleotides: TGTGCCAGCAGTTCGACAGGGGGATGGAAGCAGTACGTC.

The chain uses TRBV6-1 and TRBJ2-2; 11 positions agree with TRBD2. The V gene's germline CDR1 is MNHNS and CDR2 SASEGT. Unmatched junction bases numbered 7, after V lost 4 bases and J lost 6 bases. This CDR3 region has 16 residues. CDR3 bases: TGTGCCAGCAGTGCCTTAGCGGGAGGGCGCCCCGGGGAGCTGTTTTTT. Protein sequence: CASSALAGGRPGELFF.

This clonotype was observed a handful of times. V usage is TRBV7-9 and J usage is TRBJ2-3; D is undetermined. Germline V lookup: CDR1 SEHNR, CDR2 FQNEAQ (reference sequence). The V gene lost 5 bases and the J gene lost 2 bases, with 14 bases spanning the gap. The CDR3 is 15 amino acids. CDR3 residues: CASSPAGAITDTQYF. The CDR3 coding sequence is TGTGCCAGCAGCCCCGCAGGCGCTATCACAGATACGCAGTATTTT.

This sequence joins TRBV5-1 and TRBJ2-2, with D hard to call. Germline V gene lookup returns CDR1 SGHRS and CDR2 YFSETQ. This CDR3 is built from 13 residues. The V and J ends lost 3 bases and 5 bases respectively, with 8 bases between them. The CDR3 spells CASSSTLTGELFF. In DNA form, the CDR3 reads TGCGCCAGCAGCTCCACACTAACCGGGGAGCTGTTTTTT.

This chain uses TRBV4-1 with TRBJ2-1; 12 bases map to TRBD2. Germline V CDR1 and CDR2: MGHRA, YSYEKL. Trimming removed 5 bases from V and 5 bases from J; junction bases left unmatched: 13. The CDR3 loop spans 18 amino acids. CDR3 sequence reads: CASSERLAGAGSDNEQFF. The CDR3 DNA reads as TGCGCCAGCAGCGAGAGACTAGCGGGAGCGGGGTCCGACAATGAGCAGTTCTTC.

The chain has TRBV18 and TRBJ1-1; TRBD1 aligns across 9 bases. The length of the CDR3 is 14 residues. Germline-derived CDR1 and CDR2 are KGHSH and LQKENI. With V trimmed by 5 bases and J by 2 bases, 3 bases remained unmatched. The CDR3 region has the DNA TGTGCCAGCTCAGATACAGGGGGCAACACTGAAGCTTTCTTT. This translates into CASSDTGGNTEAFF. The variable domain in full, completed from reference TRBV18 and TRBJ1-1, reads NAGVMQNPRHLVRRRGQEARLRCSPMKGHSHVYWYRQLPEEGLKFMVYLQKENIIDESGMPKERFSAEFPKEGPSILRIQQVVRGDSAAYFCASSDTGGNTEAFFGQGTRLTVV.

The CDR3 spells CASSQAQYGYTF. The CDR3 DNA sequence: TGTGCCAGCAGCCAAGCTCAGTATGGCTACACCTTC. The chain has TRBV3-1 and TRBJ1-2; no clear D gene. The CDR3 runs 12 residues. Trimming shortened V by 1 base and J by 5 bases, and 5 bases separated the two germline ends. Germline CDR1 LGHDT, CDR2 YNNKEL (reference sequence).